Below, one TCR beta chain is given with its context. The CDR3 has 15 amino acids. Germline lookup yields CDR1 SNHLY and CDR2 FYNNEI. Trimming cost V 6 bases and J 1 base, with 12 bases left between them. These data belong to a study of PD-L1 blockade in urothelial cancer. For the study at large: Blood analysis occurred 3 weeks (second dose) and 6 weeks after treatment start.

Generated by immunoSEQ multiplex PCR, the TCRdb table keeps only in-frame clones and is missing some. Here the sample spans roughly 60,000 clones, approximately 80% being singletons. This TCR came from a man aged 65-85 years with urothelial cancer. The sequencing used PBMCs, collected around atezolizumab (anti-PD-L1) treatment. The chain carries TRBV2 and TRBJ2-2, with a possible D match to TRBD1 (6 bases). CDR3 sequence: CASRPGTLNTGELFF. DNA of the CDR3: TGTGCCAGCAGGCCCGGGACATTGAACACCGGGGAGCTGTTTTTT.